The 9 T cell receptor beta chains below come from one sample, sequenced in a study of blood T cell repertoires in COVID-19. The repertoire was sequenced with immunoSEQ multiplex PCR; TCRdb's copy has only in-frame clones and lacks some. This sample has about 130,000 clones, with 81% found just once. Input material: peripheral blood. The receptors were gathered from a man aged 30 to 45 with COVID-19, enrolled during active disease.

The chain combines TRBV19 with TRBJ2-7, with 8 bases identical to TRBD2. V lost 3 bases to trimming and J lost 7 bases; unmatched junction nucleotides: 11. Germline lookup yields CDR1 LNHDA and CDR2 SQIVND (reference sequence). The CDR3 runs 15 residues. The CDR3 DNA is TGTGCCAGTAGTATTAAAGCGGGAGTGGTTTGGGAGCAGTACTTC. Amino acid sequence: CASSIKAGVVWEQYF. The variable domain in full, with the rest retrieved from reference TRBV19 and TRBJ2-7, is DGGITQSPKYLFRKEGQNVTLSCEQNLNHDAMYWYRQDPGQGLRLIYYSQIVNDFQKGDIAEGYSVSREKKESFPLTVTSAQKNPTAFYLCASSIKAGVVWEQYFGPGTRLTVT.

This chain joins TRBV7-8 and TRBJ2-1, with 7 bases identical to TRBD1. The germline V gene encodes CDR1 SGHVS and CDR2 FQNEAQ. The V segment lost 2 bases and the J segment 4 bases; nucleotides outside the gene matches: 8. The CDR3 covers 16 residues. The CDR3 sequence is CASSLITRGSYNEQFF. The CDR3 DNA follows: TGTGCCAGCAGCTTAATTACCAGGGGGAGTTACAATGAGCAGTTCTTC. Based on the CDR3 plus reference TRBV7-8 and TRBJ2-1, the full variable domain is GAGVSQSPRYKVAKRGQDVALRCDPISGHVSLFWYQQALGQGPEFLTYFQNEAQLDKSGLPSDRFFAERPEGSVSTLKIQRTQQEDSAVYLCASSLITRGSYNEQFFGPGTRLTVL.

CDR3 in amino acids: CASSSSRETQYF. CDR3 DNA sequence: TGTGCCAGCAGTAGTTCCCGAGAGACCCAGTACTTC. V usage is TRBV11-2 and J usage is TRBJ2-5; D unclear. This CDR3 comprises 12 residues. Deletions cut 6 bases from V and 4 bases from J, with 9 bases between. Germline CDR1 is SGHAT and CDR2 is FQNNGV.

This clone has a single count. This chain uses TRBV4-1 with TRBJ1-2; D gene ambiguous. Germline loops: CDR1 MGHRA, CDR2 YSYEKL. The V gene lost 2 bases and the J gene lost 8 bases, with 18 bases spanning the gap. CDR3 length: 15 residues. The CDR3: CASSQHGPDRGGYTF. CDR3 DNA: TGCGCCAGCAGCCAACACGGTCCTGATCGAGGAGGCTACACCTTC.

This clone was found many times. The CDR3 nucleotides read TGTGCCAGCAGCTTGTCGTCCGGAAACACCATATATTTT. Protein: CASSLSSGNTIYF. V gene TRBV5-4 combines with J gene TRBJ1-3; no firm D call. Germline-derived CDR1 and CDR2 are SGHNT and YYREEE (reference sequence). The CDR3 covers 13 residues. V was shortened by 1 base and J by 4 bases, with 6 bases between the two germline ends.

V gene TRBV19 combines with J gene TRBJ1-5; D might be TRBD1 (5 bases). The germline V gene has CDR1 LNHDA and CDR2 SQIVND (reference sequence). This CDR3 is built from 13 residues. Trimming stripped 7 bases from V and 9 bases from J, with 16 bases between. This chain's CDR3 is CASTQGIKSPQHF. DNA of the CDR3: TGTGCCAGTACTCAGGGAATTAAATCGCCCCAGCATTTT.

This clone came up once. This rearrangement joins TRBV7-2 to TRBJ1-5; 8 bases match TRBD1. The CDR3 extends over 16 amino acids. V lost 4 bases, J lost 7 bases, and 12 bases stayed unmatched. CDR1 is SGHTA and CDR2 is FQGNSA in the germline V gene. CDR3 sequence: CASSYRPRTGRQPQHF. CDR3 nucleotide sequence: TGTGCCAGCAGCTACCGCCCCCGGACAGGGAGGCAGCCCCAGCATTTT.

This clone was detected only a few times. The gene calls are TRBV10-3 and TRBJ2-7; TRBD2 is a possible D gene (5 bases). The CDR3 covers 13 residues. Germline CDR1 is ENHRY and CDR2 is SYGVKD. Trimming stripped 0 bases from V and 6 bases from J, with 9 bases between. In nucleotides, the CDR3 is TGTGCCATCAGTGAGTCCGGACTGAGCGAGCAGTACTTC. As protein: CAISESGLSEQYF.

The V and J genes are TRBV29-1 and TRBJ2-5; 7 bases are a match to TRBD1. This CDR3 has 13 amino acids. The germline CDR1 and CDR2 sequences are SQVTM and ANQGSEA. Unmatched junction bases numbered 7, after V lost 4 bases and J lost 5 bases. The CDR3 here is CSVATGDRETQYF. The CDR3 DNA reads TGCAGCGTTGCTACAGGGGATCGGGAGACCCAGTACTTC.